The entry below gives a single T cell receptor (beta chain) sequence along with its context. The table lists this clonotype with many counts. Its antigen has not been determined. No base-level quality is on record; no much larger clone is a single base apart. The data originate from a study of Graves' ophthalmopathy and Graves' hyperthyroidism listed by TCRdb under 2018. In the study overall: Peripheral blood samples were taken at the time of initial diagnosis, before any treatment was given. The study used signatures of the TCR beta repertoire to tell Graves' ophthalmopathy apart from Graves' hyperthyroidism and to predict which patients would progress to ophthalmopathy. In total, around 130 blood samples were TCR-sequenced: some 40 ophthalmopathy, roughly 80 hyperthyroidism and roughly 17 hyperthyroidism-to-ophthalmopathy patients. To explore V-J signatures that separate ophthalmopathy from hyperthyroidism, a discovery set of about a hundred patients was enrolled, consisting of fewer than 45 with ophthalmopathy and some 59 with stable hyperthyroidism. The independent validation cohort included 18 to 20 hyperthyroidism patients plus 17 patients who later progressed from hyperthyroidism to ophthalmopathy. In several hyperthyroidism patients, the T-cell repertoires found in thyroid tissue were compared with those found in blood. After sampling, hyperthyroidism patients received methimazole starting at 30 mg daily, and ophthalmopathy patients received high-dose intravenous methylprednisolone.

The paper as a whole reports these results and caveats: In validation, the model predicted ophthalmopathy progression with about 70% sensitivity and around 72% specificity; some 13 predicted patients were CT-confirmed with GO in a median of 6.5 months. Sample size was not predetermined statistically, and investigators were not blinded to group allocation. Among expanded thyroid clonotypes with frequency above 0.001, most also showed up in blood, which suggests that blood repertoires may reflect the thyroid immune response. In cross-validation, the 13-signature model distinguished ophthalmopathy from stable hyperthyroidism with almost 90% sensitivity and around 81% specificity, and in the test set the corresponding values were roughly 80% and 75%.

The ophthalmopathy patients had moderately to severely active disease, with a Clinical Activity Score of 3 or higher, a NOSPECS grade of 4 or higher, and a disease duration of less than 3 months. Patients with other autoimmune diseases, uncontrolled infections, pregnancy or lactation were excluded from the study. Diagnosis relied on clinical symptoms, serum thyroxine, TRAb, thyroid ultrasound and orbital computed tomography. Using Ficoll-Paque density gradient centrifugation, PBMCs were isolated from roughly 9.2 ml of fresh peripheral blood. Total RNA was extracted using Trizol reagent, and RNA quality was checked on an Agilent 2100 Bioanalyzer. The CDR3 sequence holds 14 residues, the cysteine and phenylalanine included. CDR3 DNA only is kept here, 42 bases in frame from base 1. Relative to germline, V is 3 bases shorter and J is 7 bases shorter, with 16 bases between their ends. The germline V gene yields SGHAT for CDR1 and FQNNGV for CDR2.

For repertoire sequencing, the TCR beta CDR3 regions were amplified from RNA transcripts. A first-round RT-PCR used HTBI primers with the Qiagen OneStep RT-PCR kit, followed by a second-round multiplex PCR, size selection and purification. Sequencing of the libraries was carried out on an Illumina HiSeq2000 in paired-end mode with 100 bp reads. In the paper's pipeline: SOAPnuke was used to process the reads, removing any read that contained adapters or uncalled bases, had a mean Phred below 15, or lacked an exact match to the constant primer or identifier. COPE v1.2.5 was used to merge the high-quality paired reads. Each unique nucleotide sequence was treated as a clonotype, and MiTCR v1.1 was used to align the clonotypes to the IMGT TRB V, D and J references. Only V-J combinations with frequency above 0.0001 were analysed, covering approximately 99% of repertoires. A TCR clonal expansion and chaos score per V-J combination was defined as the ratio of F50 clonal expansion to chaos observed in the TCRdist matrix. Welch's t-statistics and random forest were used to reduce features to about 14 V-J combinations, which were fed into a naive Bayes classifier. The Morisita-Horn index was used to measure how similar the thyroid and blood repertoires were. The public reads were run again by TCRdb, first through fastp at Q25 and then through MiXCR, and only productive beta chains were kept. Each record represents a unique CDR3 protein, reported with the most common genes and DNA among its rows. TCRdb, not the original authors, processed these V and J calls. This sample is represented by some 750,000 distinct CDR3 sequences; roughly 40% of them were singletons. The ten most abundant clones make up around 40% of the sample.

Specimen: peripheral blood. This TCR came from an adult man with Graves' ophthalmopathy. Rearrangement joined TRBV11-2 to TRBJ2-7; a tentative D match to TRBD1 spans 6 bases. The CDR3 protein is CASSLPGQPGEQYF. DNA sequence: TGTGCCAGCAGCTTGCCGGGACAACCTGGGGAGCAGTACTTC.